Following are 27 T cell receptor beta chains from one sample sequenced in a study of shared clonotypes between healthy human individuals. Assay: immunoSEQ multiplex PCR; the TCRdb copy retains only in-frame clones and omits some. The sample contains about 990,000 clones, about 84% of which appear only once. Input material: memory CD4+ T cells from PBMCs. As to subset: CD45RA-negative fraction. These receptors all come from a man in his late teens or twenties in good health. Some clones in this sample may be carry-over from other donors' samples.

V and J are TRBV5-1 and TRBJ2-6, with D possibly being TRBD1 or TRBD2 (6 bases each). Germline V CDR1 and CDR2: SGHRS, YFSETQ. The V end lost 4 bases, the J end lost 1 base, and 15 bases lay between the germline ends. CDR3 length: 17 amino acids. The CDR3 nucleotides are TGCGCCAGCAGCCCGGGGGCCTCGGGGTCTGGGGCCAACGTCCTGACTTTC. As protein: CASSPGASGSGANVLTF. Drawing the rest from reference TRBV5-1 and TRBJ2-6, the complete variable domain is KAGVTQTPRYLIKTRGQQVTLSCSPISGHRSVSWYQQTPGQGLQFLFEYFSETQRNKGNFPGRFSGRQFSNSRSEMNVSTLELGDSALYLCASSPGASGSGANVLTFGAGSRLTVL.

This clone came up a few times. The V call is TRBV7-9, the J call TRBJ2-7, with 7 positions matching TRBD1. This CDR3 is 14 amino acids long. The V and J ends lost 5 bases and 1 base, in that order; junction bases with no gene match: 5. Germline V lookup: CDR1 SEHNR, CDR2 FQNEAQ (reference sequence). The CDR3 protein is CASSRTGPSYEQYF. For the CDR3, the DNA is TGTGCCAGCAGCCGGACAGGTCCTTCCTACGAGCAGTACTTC. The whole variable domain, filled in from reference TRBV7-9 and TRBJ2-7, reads DTGVSQNPRHKITKRGQNVTFRCDPISEHNRLYWYRQTLGQGPEFLTYFQNEAQLEKSRLLSDRFSAERPKGSFSTLEIQRTEQGDSAMYLCASSRTGPSYEQYFGPGTRLTVT.

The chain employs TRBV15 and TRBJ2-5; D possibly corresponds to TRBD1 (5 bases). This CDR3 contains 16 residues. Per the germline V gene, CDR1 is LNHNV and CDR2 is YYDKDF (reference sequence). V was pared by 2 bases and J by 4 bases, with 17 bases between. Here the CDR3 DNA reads TGTGCCACCAGCAGATCGCGCGGCGGCCAGGGAGAGACCCAGTACTTC. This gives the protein CATSRSRGGQGETQYF.

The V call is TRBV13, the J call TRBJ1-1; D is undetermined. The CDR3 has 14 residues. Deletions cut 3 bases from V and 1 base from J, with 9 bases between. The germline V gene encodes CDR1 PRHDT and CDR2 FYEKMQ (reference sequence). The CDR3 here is CASSFDATNTEAFF. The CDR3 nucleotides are TGTGCCAGCAGCTTCGATGCGACGAACACTGAAGCTTTCTTT.

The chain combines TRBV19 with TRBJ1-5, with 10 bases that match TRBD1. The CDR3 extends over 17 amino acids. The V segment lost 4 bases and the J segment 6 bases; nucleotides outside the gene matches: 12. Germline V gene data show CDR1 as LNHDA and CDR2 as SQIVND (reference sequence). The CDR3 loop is CASSTSPRDRGGQPQHF. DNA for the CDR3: TGTGCCAGTAGTACCTCCCCCCGGGACAGGGGCGGTCAGCCCCAGCATTTT.

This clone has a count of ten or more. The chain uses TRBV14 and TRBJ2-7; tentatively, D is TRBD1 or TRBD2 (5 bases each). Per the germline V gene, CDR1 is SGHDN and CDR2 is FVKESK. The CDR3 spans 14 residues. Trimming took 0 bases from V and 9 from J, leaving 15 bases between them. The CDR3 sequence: CASSQDFGDQRQYF. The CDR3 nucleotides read TGTGCCAGCAGCCAAGATTTCGGGGACCAGAGGCAGTACTTC.

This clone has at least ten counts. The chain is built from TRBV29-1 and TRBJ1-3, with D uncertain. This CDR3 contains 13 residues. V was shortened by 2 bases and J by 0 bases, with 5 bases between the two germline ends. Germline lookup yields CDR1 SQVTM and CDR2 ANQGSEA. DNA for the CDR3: TGCAGCGTTGAACAGCTCTCTGGAAACACCATATATTTT. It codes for CSVEQLSGNTIYF.

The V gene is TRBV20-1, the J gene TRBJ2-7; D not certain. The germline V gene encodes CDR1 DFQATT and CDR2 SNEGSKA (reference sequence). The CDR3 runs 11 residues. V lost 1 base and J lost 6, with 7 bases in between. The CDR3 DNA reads TGCAGTGCTAGAGCCTTGGGCGAGCAGTACTTC. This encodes CSARALGEQYF.

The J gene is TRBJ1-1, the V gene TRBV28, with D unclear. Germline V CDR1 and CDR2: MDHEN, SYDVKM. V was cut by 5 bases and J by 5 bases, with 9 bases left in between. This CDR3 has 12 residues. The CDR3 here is CASSPPVTEAFF. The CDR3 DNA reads TGTGCCAGCAGTCCACCGGTGACTGAAGCTTTCTTT.

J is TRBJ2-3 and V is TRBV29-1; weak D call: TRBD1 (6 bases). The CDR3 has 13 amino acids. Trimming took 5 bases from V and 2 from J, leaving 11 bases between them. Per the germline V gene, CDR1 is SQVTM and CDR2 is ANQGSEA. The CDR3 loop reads CSVRGQLTDTQYF. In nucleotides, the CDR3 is TGCAGCGTTCGCGGACAGCTCACAGATACGCAGTATTTT.

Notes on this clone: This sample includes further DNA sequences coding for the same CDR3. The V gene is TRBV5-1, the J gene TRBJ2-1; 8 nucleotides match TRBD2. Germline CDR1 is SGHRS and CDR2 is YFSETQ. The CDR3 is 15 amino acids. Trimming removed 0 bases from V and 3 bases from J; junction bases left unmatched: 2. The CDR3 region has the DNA TGCGCCAGCAGCTTGGTAGCGGGAAGCTACAATGAGCAGTTCTTC. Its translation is CASSLVAGSYNEQFF.

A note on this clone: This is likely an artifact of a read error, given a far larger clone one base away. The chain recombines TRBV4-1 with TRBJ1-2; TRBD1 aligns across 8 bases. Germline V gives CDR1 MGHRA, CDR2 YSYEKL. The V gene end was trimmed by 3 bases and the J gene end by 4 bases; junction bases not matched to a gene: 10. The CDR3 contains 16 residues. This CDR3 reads CASSQARTGRVYGYTF. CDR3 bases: TGCGCCAGCAGCCAGGCCAGGACAGGGCGCGTCTATGGCTACACCTTC.

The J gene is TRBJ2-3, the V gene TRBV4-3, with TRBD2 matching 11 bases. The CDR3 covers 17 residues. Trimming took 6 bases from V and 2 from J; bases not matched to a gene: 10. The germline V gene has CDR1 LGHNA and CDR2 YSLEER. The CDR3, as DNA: TGCGCCAGCAGTCAGGGGACTAGCGGAACTTACACAGATACGCAGTATTTT. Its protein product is CASSQGTSGTYTDTQYF.

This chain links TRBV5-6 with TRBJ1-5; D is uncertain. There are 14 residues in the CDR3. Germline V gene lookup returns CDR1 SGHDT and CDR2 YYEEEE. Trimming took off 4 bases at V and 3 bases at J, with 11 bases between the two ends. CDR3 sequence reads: CASSLRALNQPQHF. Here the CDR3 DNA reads TGTGCCAGCAGCCTGAGGGCTCTCAATCAGCCCCAGCATTTT.

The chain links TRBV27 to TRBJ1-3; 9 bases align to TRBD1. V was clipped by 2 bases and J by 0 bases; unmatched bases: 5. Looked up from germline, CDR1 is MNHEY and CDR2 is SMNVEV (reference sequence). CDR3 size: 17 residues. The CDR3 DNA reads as TGTGCCAGCAGTTTAAAGGGACAGGGTTACTCTGGAAACACCATATATTTT. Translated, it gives CASSLKGQGYSGNTIYF.

CDR3 residues: CATSRDGTAQFEQYF. The CDR3 DNA follows: TGTGCCACCAGCAGAGATGGGACAGCTCAGTTCGAGCAGTACTTC. The chain has TRBV15 and TRBJ2-7, with 7 bases identical to TRBD1. The CDR3 runs to 15 residues. Germline values: CDR1 LNHNV, CDR2 YYDKDF (reference sequence). The ends lost 0 bases at V and 6 bases at J; junction bases unmatched: 8.

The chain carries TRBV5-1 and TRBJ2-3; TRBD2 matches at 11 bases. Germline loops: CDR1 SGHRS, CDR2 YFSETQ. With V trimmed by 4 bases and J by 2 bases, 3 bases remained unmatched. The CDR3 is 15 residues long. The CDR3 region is CASSDSGRATDTQYF. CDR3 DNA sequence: TGCGCCAGCAGCGATAGCGGGAGGGCCACAGATACGCAGTATTTT. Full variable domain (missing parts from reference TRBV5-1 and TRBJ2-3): KAGVTQTPRYLIKTRGQQVTLSCSPISGHRSVSWYQQTPGQGLQFLFEYFSETQRNKGNFPGRFSGRQFSNSRSEMNVSTLELGDSALYLCASSDSGRATDTQYFGPGTRLTVL.

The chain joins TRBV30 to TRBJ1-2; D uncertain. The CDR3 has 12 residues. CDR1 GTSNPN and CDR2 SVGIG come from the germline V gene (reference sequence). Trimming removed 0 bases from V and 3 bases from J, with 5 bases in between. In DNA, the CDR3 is TGTGCCTGGAGTGTAGACCACTATGGCTACACCTTC. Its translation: CAWSVDHYGYTF.

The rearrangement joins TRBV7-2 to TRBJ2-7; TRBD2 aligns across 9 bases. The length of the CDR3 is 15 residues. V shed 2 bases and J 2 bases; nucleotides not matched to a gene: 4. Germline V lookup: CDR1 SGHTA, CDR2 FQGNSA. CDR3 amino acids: CASSLLREGPYEQYF. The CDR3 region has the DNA TGTGCCAGCAGCTTATTGCGGGAGGGCCCCTACGAGCAGTACTTC.

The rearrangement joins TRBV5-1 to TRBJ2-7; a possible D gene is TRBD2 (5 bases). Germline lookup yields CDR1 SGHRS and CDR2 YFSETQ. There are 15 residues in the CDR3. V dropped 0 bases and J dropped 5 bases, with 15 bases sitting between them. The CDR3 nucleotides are TGCGCCAGCAGCTTGGCCGGCGGGCCCTGGGACGAGCAGTACTTC. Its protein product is CASSLAGGPWDEQYF. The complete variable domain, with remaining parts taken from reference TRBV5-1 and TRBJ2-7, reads KAGVTQTPRYLIKTRGQQVTLSCSPISGHRSVSWYQQTPGQGLQFLFEYFSETQRNKGNFPGRFSGRQFSNSRSEMNVSTLELGDSALYLCASSLAGGPWDEQYFGPGTRLTVT.

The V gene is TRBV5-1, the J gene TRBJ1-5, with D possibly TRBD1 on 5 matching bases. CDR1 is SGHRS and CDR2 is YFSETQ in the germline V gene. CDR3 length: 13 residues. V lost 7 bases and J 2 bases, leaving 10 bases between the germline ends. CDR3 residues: CASRLGGNQPQHF. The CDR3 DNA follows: TGCGCCAGCCGGCTAGGGGGCAATCAGCCCCAGCATTTT. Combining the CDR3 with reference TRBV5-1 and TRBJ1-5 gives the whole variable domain KAGVTQTPRYLIKTRGQQVTLSCSPISGHRSVSWYQQTPGQGLQFLFEYFSETQRNKGNFPGRFSGRQFSNSRSEMNVSTLELGDSALYLCASRLGGNQPQHFGDGTRLSIL.

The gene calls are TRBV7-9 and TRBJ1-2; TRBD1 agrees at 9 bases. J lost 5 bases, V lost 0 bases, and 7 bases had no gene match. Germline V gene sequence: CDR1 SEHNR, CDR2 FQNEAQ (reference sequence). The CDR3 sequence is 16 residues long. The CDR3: CASSLAASQGAYGYTF. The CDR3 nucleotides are TGTGCCAGCAGCTTAGCGGCCTCACAGGGGGCTTATGGCTACACCTTC.

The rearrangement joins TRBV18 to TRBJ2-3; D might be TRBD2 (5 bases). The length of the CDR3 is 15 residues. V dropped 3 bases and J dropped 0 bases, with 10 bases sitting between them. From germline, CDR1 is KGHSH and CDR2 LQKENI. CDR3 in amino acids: CASSPRGRSTDTQYF. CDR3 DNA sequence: TGTGCCAGCTCACCTCGGGGTCGTAGCACAGATACGCAGTATTTT.

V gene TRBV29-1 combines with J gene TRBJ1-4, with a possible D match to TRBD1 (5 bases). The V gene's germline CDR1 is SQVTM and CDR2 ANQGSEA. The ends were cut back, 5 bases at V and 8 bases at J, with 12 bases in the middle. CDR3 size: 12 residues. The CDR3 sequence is CSVRDRGEKLFF. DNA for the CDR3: TGCAGCGTTCGGGATCGGGGGGAAAAACTGTTTTTT.

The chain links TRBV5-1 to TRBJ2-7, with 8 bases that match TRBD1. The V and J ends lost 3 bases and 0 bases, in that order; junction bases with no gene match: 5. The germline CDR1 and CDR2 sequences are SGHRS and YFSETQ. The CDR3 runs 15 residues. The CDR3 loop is CASSYLTGGSYEQYF. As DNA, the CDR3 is TGCGCCAGCAGCTACCTAACAGGGGGCTCCTACGAGCAGTACTTC.

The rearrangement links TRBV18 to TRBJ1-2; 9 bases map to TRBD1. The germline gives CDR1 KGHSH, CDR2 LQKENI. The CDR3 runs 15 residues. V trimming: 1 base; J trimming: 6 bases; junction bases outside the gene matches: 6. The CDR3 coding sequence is TGTGCCAGCTCACCACTAGGGGACAGGGATGATGGCTACACCTTC. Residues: CASSPLGDRDDGYTF.

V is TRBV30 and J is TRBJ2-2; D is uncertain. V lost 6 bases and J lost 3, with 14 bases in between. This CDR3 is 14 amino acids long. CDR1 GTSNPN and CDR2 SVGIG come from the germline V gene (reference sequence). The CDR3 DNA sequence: TGTGCCTGCCGCCGGCCTGGGGACACCGGGGAGCTGTTTTTT. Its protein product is CACRRPGDTGELFF. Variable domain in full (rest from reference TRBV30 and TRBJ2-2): SQTIHQWPATLVQPVGSPLSLECTVEGTSNPNLYWYRQAAGRGLQLLFYSVGIGQISSEVPQNLSASRPQDRQFILSSKKLLLSDSGFYLCACRRPGDTGELFFGEGSRLTVL.